Below, 22 T cell receptor beta chains from the same sample are listed, as sequenced in a study of cytomegalovirus exposure and HLA in healthy donors. The PCR ran on 60 Vbeta and 13 Jbeta primers. The protocol was immunoSEQ multiplex PCR, while the TCRdb copy is restricted to in-frame clones and leaves out a portion. The sample shows fewer than 200,000 clones, around 78% of them seen only once. The sequenced sample was PBMCs. The receptors here all came from a female donor in good health and CMV-seronegative.

The chain combines TRBV15 with TRBJ2-5; D is unclear. The CDR3 covers 13 residues. Germline-derived CDR1 and CDR2 are LNHNV and YYDKDF (reference sequence). The germline V and J ends were trimmed by 2 bases and 2 bases, with 6 bases remaining between them. DNA for the CDR3: TGTGCCACCAGCAGACCCCAACAAGAGACCCAGTACTTC. The encoded protein is CATSRPQQETQYF. The variable domain in full, with the rest retrieved from reference TRBV15 and TRBJ2-5, is DAMVIQNPRYQVTQFGKPVTLSCSQTLNHNVMYWYQQKSSQAPKLLFHYYDKDFNNEADTPDNFQSRRPNTSFCFLDIRSPGLGDTAMYLCATSRPQQETQYFGPGTRLLVL.

This clone has just a few counts. This rearrangement joins TRBV29-1 to TRBJ1-1; 7 bases are a match to TRBD1. CDR1 is SQVTM and CDR2 is ANQGSEA in the germline V gene. V dropped 4 bases and J dropped 1; count of bases not matched to a gene: 6. The CDR3 is made up of 14 amino acids. The CDR3 is CSVGGRGTNTEAFF. DNA for the CDR3: TGCAGCGTTGGGGGCAGGGGGACGAACACTGAAGCTTTCTTT.

This chain connects TRBV7-2 to TRBJ2-2; 8 bases align to TRBD2. CDR1 is SGHTA and CDR2 is FQGNSA in the germline V gene. There are 15 residues in the CDR3. J lost 1 base, V lost 4 bases, and 2 bases had no gene match. The CDR3 DNA is TGTGCCAGCAGCTCGACTAGCGAGAACACCGGGGAGCTGTTTTTT. As protein: CASSSTSENTGELFF.

The chain couples TRBV10-3 to TRBJ1-2; D unclear. The CDR3 spans 12 residues. The germline gives CDR1 ENHRY, CDR2 SYGVKD. V dropped 9 bases and J dropped 0 bases, with 8 bases sitting between them. CDR3 bases: TGTGCCATTAGACTTCCTAACTATGGCTACACCTTC. It specifies CAIRLPNYGYTF.

The CDR3, as DNA: TGTGCCAGCATGAGTTCGGCCACCGCGGGCGAGCAGTACTTC. Its protein product is CASMSSATAGEQYF. This chain connects TRBV6-1 to TRBJ2-5, with D maybe TRBD2 (5 bases). The end of the DNA aligns better with TRBJ2-7, so the J call may be wrong. The CDR3 consists of 14 residues. CDR1 and CDR2 from the germline V gene are MNHNS and SASEGT.

This clone was counted only a few times. The DNA for the CDR3 is TGTGCCAGCAGTTCCAAAATAGACAGTAACTATGGCTACACCTTC. Its protein product is CASSSKIDSNYGYTF. The J gene is TRBJ1-2, the V gene TRBV27; maybe TRBD1 (5 bases). Germline V gene sequence: CDR1 MNHEY, CDR2 SMNVEV (reference sequence). Trimming left V 4 bases short and J 1 base short, with 13 bases between. The CDR3 consists of 15 residues.

This chain connects TRBV18 to TRBJ2-1; 9 nucleotides align to TRBD2. Germline values: CDR1 KGHSH, CDR2 LQKENI. The CDR3 loop spans 16 amino acids. The V and J ends lost 2 bases and 6 bases, in that order; junction bases with no gene match: 8. CDR3: CASSPGPLAGRNEQFF. The CDR3 nucleotides are TGTGCCAGCTCACCAGGGCCGCTAGCGGGGCGCAATGAGCAGTTCTTC.

This clone was counted only a few times. The V gene is TRBV6-5, the J gene TRBJ1-6; 7 nucleotides line up with TRBD1. Germline V lookup: CDR1 MNHEY, CDR2 SVGAGI. This CDR3 spans 15 amino acids. V dropped 6 bases and J dropped 10; count of bases not matched to a gene: 12. The CDR3 loop reads CASSWGQLKGSPLHF. The CDR3 DNA reads TGTGCCAGCAGCTGGGGACAGCTAAAGGGGTCACCCCTCCACTTT.

This chain connects TRBV7-9 to TRBJ2-5; D is perhaps TRBD1 (6 bases). The CDR3 length is 16 residues. V was shortened by 7 bases and J by 2 bases, with 20 bases between the two germline ends. CDR1 SEHNR and CDR2 FQNEAQ come from the germline V gene (reference sequence). This chain's CDR3 is CASNNRPGQPQETQYF. The CDR3 coding sequence is TGTGCCAGCAATAATAGACCGGGACAACCTCAAGAGACCCAGTACTTC. The full variable domain, in which reference TRBV7-9 and TRBJ2-5 provide the parts outside the CDR3, is DTGVSQNPRHKITKRGQNVTFRCDPISEHNRLYWYRQTLGQGPEFLTYFQNEAQLEKSRLLSDRFSAERPKGSFSTLEIQRTEQGDSAMYLCASNNRPGQPQETQYFGPGTRLLVL.

The rearrangement joins TRBV19 to TRBJ1-5, with no clear D. The V and J ends lost 3 bases and 0 bases respectively, with 6 bases between them. Germline V gives CDR1 LNHDA, CDR2 SQIVND (reference sequence). The CDR3 has 14 residues. In nucleotides, the CDR3 is TGTGCCAGTAGTATTATCAGTAGCAATCAGCCCCAGCATTTT. As protein: CASSIISSNQPQHF.

This chain links TRBV7-9 with TRBJ2-3; 9 bases match TRBD2. Trimming removed 5 bases from V and 4 bases from J; junction bases left unmatched: 10. Germline lookup yields CDR1 SEHNR and CDR2 FQNEAQ (reference sequence). The CDR3 has 16 amino acids. CDR3 bases: TGTGCCAGCAGCCCCCAGGCCAGCGGGAGGTCAGATACGCAGTATTTT. Residues: CASSPQASGRSDTQYF. Complete variable domain (other parts from reference TRBV7-9 and TRBJ2-3): DTGVSQNPRHKITKRGQNVTFRCDPISEHNRLYWYRQTLGQGPEFLTYFQNEAQLEKSRLLSDRFSAERPKGSFSTLEIQRTEQGDSAMYLCASSPQASGRSDTQYFGPGTRLTVL.

The V and J genes are TRBV7-9 and TRBJ2-3, with D perhaps matching TRBD1 (6 bases). The V end lost 1 base, the J end lost 1 base, and 9 bases lay between the germline ends. This CDR3 is built from 15 residues. Germline CDR1 reads SEHNR; CDR2 reads FQNEAQ (reference sequence). CDR3 residues: CASSLGTVGTDTQYF. CDR3 bases: TGTGCCAGCAGCTTAGGGACAGTTGGCACAGATACGCAGTATTTT.

A few counts support this clone. The V call is TRBV7-6, the J call TRBJ1-1; TRBD1 matches at 11 bases. The J segment lost 2 bases and the V segment lost 5 bases, leaving 4 bases of the junction unmatched. The CDR3 length is 15 residues. Germline V lookup: CDR1 SGHVS, CDR2 FNYEAQ. CDR3 coding DNA: TGTGCCAGCAGCCCCCGGACAGGGGGCAACACTGAAGCTTTCTTT. It codes for CASSPRTGGNTEAFF.

This clone has just one count. The rearrangement uses TRBV28 and TRBJ1-2; 10 nucleotides align to TRBD1. The CDR3 has 15 amino acids. The V gene's germline CDR1 is MDHEN and CDR2 SYDVKM. After removal of 5 bases from V and 2 bases from J, the junction contained 5 bases not matched to a gene. The CDR3 DNA reads as TGTGCCAGCAGTATCGGGACAGGGGTAAACTATGGCTACACCTTC. Amino acids: CASSIGTGVNYGYTF.

The genes are TRBV2 and TRBJ2-7; no definite D call. V lost 10 bases and J 2 bases, leaving 12 bases between the germline ends. Germline CDR1 reads SNHLY; CDR2 reads FYNNEI. The length of the CDR3 is 12 residues. The CDR3 DNA follows: TGTGCCACATCGAACAGAGCCTACGAGCAGTACTTC. It specifies CATSNRAYEQYF.

The chain carries TRBV28 and TRBJ1-2; 12 bases map to TRBD1. The CDR3 is 15 residues long. The germline gives CDR1 MDHEN, CDR2 SYDVKM. Germline trimming cut 10 bases from V and 3 bases from J; bases unmatched to any gene: 9. As DNA, the CDR3 is TGTGCCACCCCCCGGGACAGGGGGCCTCACTATGGCTACACCTTC. Its protein product is CATPRDRGPHYGYTF.

The chain is built from TRBV5-1 and TRBJ1-1, with unresolved D. V shed 4 bases and J shed 8 bases, with 15 bases lying between them. Germline V gene data show CDR1 as SGHRS and CDR2 as YFSETQ. The CDR3 is 13 residues long. Here the CDR3 reads CASSPTRGQEAFF. The CDR3 region has the DNA TGCGCCAGCAGCCCCACCCGAGGGCAGGAAGCTTTCTTT.

The chain uses TRBV10-1 and TRBJ2-5; D ambiguous. The length of the CDR3 is 14 residues. Trimming stripped 7 bases from V and 1 base from J, with 13 bases between. Germline V lookup: CDR1 WNHNN, CDR2 SYGVQD (reference sequence). DNA for the CDR3: TGCGCCAGCACCGGTGCTCGGGTCCAAGAGACCCAGTACTTC. This encodes CASTGARVQETQYF.

The rearrangement uses TRBV18 and TRBJ2-2; D call uncertain. Trimming pared 3 bases from V and 2 bases from J, leaving 7 bases between. Per the germline V gene, CDR1 is KGHSH and CDR2 is LQKENI. There are 14 residues in the CDR3. The CDR3 region is CASSPVGNTGELFF. Here the CDR3 DNA reads TGTGCCAGCTCACCCGTGGGCAACACCGGGGAGCTGTTTTTT.

This clone was picked up one time. The chain joins TRBV7-9 to TRBJ2-1; the match to TRBD2 covers 10 bases. Germline V gene data show CDR1 as SEHNR and CDR2 as FQNEAQ (reference sequence). CDR3 length: 18 residues. The V gene end was trimmed by 2 bases and the J gene end by 1 base; junction bases not matched to a gene: 8. In DNA, the CDR3 is TGTGCCAGCAGCTTAAGAGAAACTAGCGGGAAGTCCTACAATGAGCAGTTCTTC. This codes for CASSLRETSGKSYNEQFF.

The chain joins TRBV5-1 to TRBJ2-1; D is possibly TRBD1 (5 bases). Trimming removed 4 bases from V and 8 bases from J, with 19 bases in between. The CDR3 runs 15 residues. Germline CDR1 is SGHRS and CDR2 is YFSETQ. The CDR3 DNA sequence: TGCGCCAGCAGCGGTCCAGACCTCCTAGGGGATGAGCAGTTCTTC. It yields the protein CASSGPDLLGDEQFF.

The V and J genes are TRBV6-4 and TRBJ2-3, with a weak D call TRBD2 (6 bases). The CDR3 has 15 residues. From germline, CDR1 is MRHNA and CDR2 SNTAGT. V was clipped by 1 base and J by 4 bases, with 12 bases between them. CDR3 amino acids: CASSDWGLEADTQYF. The DNA for the CDR3 is TGTGCCAGCAGTGACTGGGGACTGGAGGCAGATACGCAGTATTTT.